Given below is one TCR beta chain in context. Germline values: CDR1 LNHDA, CDR2 SQIVND (reference sequence). Trimming removed 10 bases from V and 2 bases from J; junction bases left unmatched: 11. The CDR3 covers 15 residues. This sample is part of a study of OX40 agonist ivuxolimab in advanced cancers. Sequencing used immunoSEQ multiplex PCR; TCRdb keeps in-frame clones, though not all of them. The table has 14,000 or so clones, roughly 79% seen once. This sample comprised CD4+ or CD8+ T cells sorted from blood, obtained in a trial of the OX40 agonist ivuxolimab. This clonotype was obtained from an adult with an advanced solid tumor such as melanoma, head and neck, liver or kidney cancer. The chain is built from TRBV19 and TRBJ2-1, with TRBD2 matching over 7 bases. CDR3 amino acids: CATKRGGSPYNEQFF. CDR3 nucleotides: TGTGCCACAAAGCGGGGCGGGAGTCCCTACAATGAGCAGTTCTTC.